The subject of this entry is one TCR beta chain. The data originate from a study of blood T cell repertoires in COVID-19. Across the study: Collection of acute and convalescent COVID-19 samples took place in the United States, Italy and Spain. PBMCs, B-cell-depleted T cells, or T cells were the source of the cDNA or gDNA that made up the material.

V was trimmed by 4 bases and J by 4 bases, leaving 8 bases between them. Germline values: CDR1 SGHNT, CDR2 YYREEE (reference sequence). This CDR3 is built from 12 residues. Original handling: Nucleated cell number was recorded as an estimate derived from reference gene primer amplification. TCRdb keeps only in-frame clones here, not all; method: immunoSEQ multiplex PCR. V and J calls and clone size come straight from that table; D and trimming were deduced from the DNA. The data contain 150,000 to 200,000 clones, roughly four fifths of them singletons. This rearrangement joins TRBV5-4 to TRBJ1-2, with D unresolved. The source of this sequence is a man aged 55 to 70 with active or convalescent COVID-19. Sequencing input: peripheral blood. As DNA, the CDR3 is TGTGCCAGCAGCCCCGACACCTATGGCTACACCTTC. Protein sequence: CASSPDTYGYTF.